What follows are 22 T cell receptor beta chains derived from one specimen sequenced in a study of shared clonotypes between healthy human individuals. Sequenced by immunoSEQ multiplex PCR; TCRdb stores in-frame clones only, minus some. Found here are 2 million to 2.5 million clones, around 92% of them singletons; the top ten hold 0.37%. Sequencing was performed on naive CD4+ T cells from PBMCs. The subset denotes: CD45RA+ positively selected. The origin of the receptors is a man younger than 35 in good health. Some clones in this sample may be carry-over from other donors' samples.

In regard to this clone: The identical CDR3 is also encoded by other nucleotide sequences in the sample. V gene TRBV29-1 combines with J gene TRBJ2-5; no definite D call. This CDR3 spans 9 amino acids. Trimming removed 4 bases from V and 4 bases from J, with 1 base in between. Germline V gene lookup returns CDR1 SQVTM and CDR2 ANQGSEA. CDR3 protein: CSVGETQYF. In DNA, the CDR3 is TGCAGCGTTGGAGAGACCCAGTACTTC.

The rearrangement uses TRBV28 and TRBJ1-1; D remains unclear. The CDR3 is made up of 17 amino acids. The V and J ends lost 4 bases and 7 bases respectively, with 25 bases between them. Looked up from germline, CDR1 is MDHEN and CDR2 is SYDVKM. In DNA, the CDR3 is TGTGCCAGCAGTTCCCCCGGTGGAGGGAGGATCGGCCTTGAAGCTTTCTTT. Protein: CASSSPGGGRIGLEAFF.

For the CDR3, the DNA is TGTGCCAGCAGCTCAGTGGGGTATTCGTCCTACGAGCAGTACTTC. It is translated as CASSSVGYSSYEQYF. This chain connects TRBV7-2 to TRBJ2-7, with D uncertain. The length of the CDR3 is 15 residues. Trimming took 4 bases from V and 1 from J, leaving 14 bases between them. The germline CDR1 and CDR2 sequences are SGHTA and FQGNSA.

The V and J genes are TRBV7-9 and TRBJ1-1; D not certain. V lost 0 bases, J lost 0 bases, and 11 bases lay in between. This CDR3 contains 16 residues. CDR1 and CDR2 (germline): SEHNR, FQNEAQ (reference sequence). The CDR3 loop is CASSLAVGTVNTEAFF. The CDR3 DNA reads as TGTGCCAGCAGCTTAGCGGTGGGTACGGTGAACACTGAAGCTTTCTTT.

This rearrangement joins TRBV4-1 to TRBJ2-7, with 10 bases aligning to TRBD2. This CDR3 spans 17 amino acids. The trim removed 0 bases at V and 6 bases at J, leaving 11 bases unmatched. Per the germline V gene, CDR1 is MGHRA and CDR2 is YSYEKL. The CDR3 reads CASSQDGLAGARSEQYF. The CDR3 bases are TGCGCCAGCAGCCAAGATGGGCTAGCGGGAGCGCGAAGCGAGCAGTACTTC.

This clone was observed a single time. CDR3 in DNA: TGTGCCAGCAGCGTAGCAGGGAATCCCAATGAGCAGTTCTTC. Its protein product is CASSVAGNPNEQFF. This chain connects TRBV9 to TRBJ2-1, with D tentatively TRBD1 (5 bases). V was cut by 0 bases and J by 6 bases, with 10 bases left in between. The CDR3 covers 14 residues. Germline CDR1 SGDLS, CDR2 YYNGEE.

Notes on this clone: The sample has other DNA sequences that encode this CDR3 too. DNA of the CDR3: TGTGCCAGCAGCCGAGGACAGCAAGAGACCCAGTACTTC. Translating gives CASSRGQQETQYF. The gene calls are TRBV7-3 and TRBJ2-5; D may be TRBD1 (6 bases). The CDR3 extends over 13 amino acids. Trimming left V 5 bases short and J 2 bases short, with 9 bases between. Germline V gene sequence: CDR1 SGHTA, CDR2 FQGTGA.

In regard to this clone: This specimen includes other DNA sequences encoding the same CDR3. V is TRBV5-1 and J is TRBJ2-5; D uncertain. CDR3 size: 11 residues. V lost 5 bases, J lost 5 bases, and 7 bases lay in between. Germline lookup yields CDR1 SGHRS and CDR2 YFSETQ. CDR3 sequence reads: CASREGETQYF. The CDR3 DNA sequence: TGCGCCAGCAGGGAAGGGGAGACCCAGTACTTC.

The chain combines TRBV7-8 with TRBJ1-1; 10 nucleotides agree with TRBD1. Looked up from germline, CDR1 is SGHVS and CDR2 is FQNEAQ. The CDR3 contains 15 residues. V lost 4 bases and J lost 11; bases outside the gene matches: 13. The CDR3 nucleotides are TGTGCCAGCAGCTCGAAAGGGACAGGGGTGAGTGGCGCTTTCTTT. Amino acid sequence: CASSSKGTGVSGAFF.

A word on this clone: This specimen includes other DNA sequences encoding the same CDR3. The chain recombines TRBV6-6 with TRBJ1-3; the D is unclear. CDR3 size: 15 residues. The V and J ends lost 0 bases and 3 bases respectively, with 9 bases between them. The germline V gene encodes CDR1 MNHNY and CDR2 SVGAGI (reference sequence). CDR3 nucleotides: TGTGCCAGCAGTTACTCGTCCCGGGTTGGAAACACCATATATTTT. Its protein is CASSYSSRVGNTIYF.

The chain employs TRBV5-4 and TRBJ2-1; D call uncertain. From germline, CDR1 is SGHNT and CDR2 YYREEE (reference sequence). Trimming removed 4 bases from V and 7 bases from J, with 15 bases in between. The length of the CDR3 is 14 residues. CDR3 sequence (DNA): TGTGCCAGCAGCATCCTGGGTGCTGGGAATGAGCAGTTCTTC. Translation gives CASSILGAGNEQFF.

CDR3 amino acids: CSAAGQPGGETQYF. The CDR3 DNA sequence: TGCAGCGCGGCTGGGCAGCCCGGGGGGGAGACCCAGTACTTC. The chain carries TRBV29-1 and TRBJ2-5, with TRBD2 identical over 7 bases. The CDR3 runs 14 residues. Germline CDR1 reads SQVTM; CDR2 reads ANQGSEA. Unmatched junction bases numbered 13, after V lost 7 bases and J lost 5 bases.

Only one count was recorded for this clone. The same CDR3 arises from other DNA sequences in this sample as well. The gene calls are TRBV28 and TRBJ1-1; D unclear. The V gene lost 6 bases and the J gene lost 7 bases, with 12 bases spanning the gap. CDR3 length equals 12 residues. Germline V gene data show CDR1 as MDHEN and CDR2 as SYDVKM. The CDR3 DNA follows: TGTGCCAGCAGCTTGGTAACAGTTGAAGCTTTCTTT. This codes for CASSLVTVEAFF.

The chain combines TRBV7-2 with TRBJ2-7; TRBD2 aligns across 7 bases. The V and J ends lost 5 bases and 7 bases, in that order; junction bases with no gene match: 11. The CDR3 sequence is 14 residues long. Germline CDR1 and CDR2: SGHTA and FQGNSA. This CDR3 reads CASSPGWGGLEQYF. CDR3 sequence (DNA): TGTGCCAGCAGCCCCGGGTGGGGGGGGTTAGAGCAGTACTTC.

V is TRBV28 and J is TRBJ2-7; TRBD2 matches at 14 bases. Germline assignment: CDR1 MDHEN and CDR2 SYDVKM. The CDR3 contains 20 residues. V was clipped by 6 bases and J by 5 bases; unmatched bases: 21. The CDR3 region has the DNA TGTGCCAGCAGCGTATTGACTAGCGGGAGGGCCAGAACCCCCCGCCACGAGCAGTACTTC. It encodes CASSVLTSGRARTPRHEQYF. The full variable domain, with the rest looked up from reference TRBV28 and TRBJ2-7, is DVKVTQSSRYLVKRTGEKVFLECVQDMDHENMFWYRQDPGLGLRLIYFSYDVKMKEKGDIPEGYSVSREKKERFSLILESASTNQTSMYLCASSVLTSGRARTPRHEQYFGPGTRLTVT.

This clone was seen a few times. This rearrangement joins TRBV19 to TRBJ1-5, with a possible D match to TRBD1 (6 bases). Trimming took 5 bases from V and 2 from J, leaving 10 bases between them. The CDR3 contains 14 residues. Germline CDR1 LNHDA, CDR2 SQIVND (reference sequence). The DNA for the CDR3 is TGTGCCAGTAGTCCCTACAGGGGCAATCAGCCCCAGCATTTT. Protein product: CASSPYRGNQPQHF.

This chain links TRBV2 with TRBJ2-3; 8 nucleotides line up with TRBD2. Per the germline V gene, CDR1 is SNHLY and CDR2 is FYNNEI. The trim removed 7 bases at V and 2 bases at J, leaving 8 bases unmatched. This CDR3 has 15 residues. The CDR3 nucleotides are TGTGCCAGCAAAAGCGGGAGCACCGACACAGATACGCAGTATTTT. This gives the protein CASKSGSTDTDTQYF.

This chain links TRBV30 with TRBJ1-2; D possibly corresponds to TRBD1 (5 bases). This CDR3 has 13 amino acids. Germline CDR1 is GTSNPN and CDR2 is SVGIG (reference sequence). As DNA, the CDR3 is TGTGCTTGGTCGGACACCCTGGGATCTGGCTACACCTTC. This sequence encodes CAWSDTLGSGYTF. The complete variable domain, with remaining parts taken from reference TRBV30 and TRBJ1-2, reads SQTIHQWPATLVQPVGSPLSLECTVEGTSNPNLYWYRQAAGRGLQLLFYSVGIGQISSEVPQNLSASRPQDRQFILSSKKLLLSDSGFYLCAWSDTLGSGYTFGSGTRLTVV.

The gene calls are TRBV5-1 and TRBJ2-7, with 10 positions matching TRBD2. The CDR3 is 15 residues long. V lost 0 bases and J lost 5; bases outside the gene matches: 5. CDR1 is SGHRS, CDR2 YFSETQ, per germline. The chain's CDR3 is CASSLGAGGVHEQYF. The CDR3 coding sequence is TGCGCCAGCAGCTTGGGAGCGGGAGGGGTCCACGAGCAGTACTTC.

The chain links TRBV19 to TRBJ1-5; D remains unclear. The germline V gene has CDR1 LNHDA and CDR2 SQIVND (reference sequence). V gave up 7 bases and J gave up 7 bases, with 14 bases separating them. The CDR3 contains 13 residues. The CDR3 DNA sequence: TGTGCCAGTACTGTTGCGAGAAACCAGCCCCAGCATTTT. Translated: CASTVARNQPQHF.

The gene calls are TRBV19 and TRBJ1-2; 11 positions match TRBD1. J gave up 2 bases and V 4 bases, and 3 bases lay outside the gene matches. Germline V gene data show CDR1 as LNHDA and CDR2 as SQIVND (reference sequence). CDR3 size: 15 residues. The CDR3 protein is CASSRTGGGNYGYTF. The CDR3 nucleotides are TGTGCCAGTAGTAGGACAGGGGGCGGGAACTATGGCTACACCTTC.

This rearrangement joins TRBV28 to TRBJ1-4, with a weak D call TRBD1 (6 bases). The V end lost 5 bases, the J end lost 7 bases, and 32 bases lay between the germline ends. This CDR3 has 20 residues. CDR1 is MDHEN, CDR2 SYDVKM, per germline. CDR3 protein: CASSPPPAYREERWGEKLFF. CDR3 coding DNA: TGTGCCAGCAGTCCACCCCCCGCGTACAGGGAAGAGCGATGGGGTGAAAAACTGTTTTTT.